What follows is one T cell receptor (beta chain) and its context. The target antigen is unknown. A much larger clone lies one base from this, so it may be a read error. CDR1 is SGHKS and CDR2 is YYEKEE in the germline V gene (reference sequence). The CDR3 sequence is 14 residues long. Findings of the study overall: Tumor-infiltrating Treg TCR alpha and beta sequences overlapped most with tumor naive CD4+ T cells, then blood naive. Tumor memory CD4+ T cell TCR gene usage was found to cluster with blood and lymph node memory CD4+ cells and with lymph node naive CD4+ cells.

After constant-region reverse-primer amplification, full-length variable regions underwent semi-nested PCR with Nested Universal Primer A. A single record per CDR3 protein comes from TCRdb applying MiXCR to the 5' RACE reads. The sample shows some 62,000 distinct CDR3 sequences, 25% to 35% of them seen only once. The sequence was collected from a female donor with breast cancer. The sequencing input was tumor-infiltrating naive CD4+ T cells sorted from the breast tumor. Subset of the sample: naive CD4+ T cells, CD4+CD45RA+CD25-. The chain carries TRBV5-5 and TRBJ1-2; the D gene is possibly TRBD1 (6 bases). The CDR3 loop reads CTSSLEDRAIGYTF. The CDR3 nucleotides read TGTACCAGCAGCCTTGAGGACAGAGCGATTGGCTACACCTTC.